One and the same sample provided the 21 T cell receptor beta chains below, sequenced in a study of metastatic and nonmetastatic thyroid tumors. Using MiXCR, TCRdb reanalyzed the PCR reads. Among tens of thousands of clones listed, roughly 19% were seen once. Thyroid surgery was performed in patients who had received no treatment beforehand. What was sequenced was blood. These receptors were collected from a male donor with papillary thyroid cancer or a benign thyroid nodule (not recorded which). Some clones in this sample may be carry-over from other donors' samples.

This clone is medium-sized within its sample. The chain combines TRBV27 with TRBJ2-7; D not resolved. The CDR3 contains 15 residues. Germline V CDR1 and CDR2: MNHEY, SMNVEV (reference sequence). Trimming took 3 bases from V and 1 from J, leaving 13 bases between them. The DNA of the CDR3 is TGTGCCAGCAGTTTTCTTTCTACTAAATCCTACGAGCAGTACTTC. Protein: CASSFLSTKSYEQYF.

Only one count was recorded for this clone. This chain joins TRBV11-1 and TRBJ2-2; 9 nucleotides match TRBD1. V lost 1 base and J lost 6; bases outside the gene matches: 12. The CDR3 has 18 amino acids. Germline CDR1 and CDR2: SGHAT and FQDESV (reference sequence). This CDR3 reads CASSLESLGQGMSGELFF. Written as DNA, the CDR3 is TGTGCCAGCAGCTTAGAATCCCTCGGACAGGGGATGTCCGGGGAGCTGTTTTTT.

This clone was detected ten times or more. This sample also contains other DNA sequences that code for the same CDR3. J is TRBJ1-1 and V is TRBV5-6, with TRBD1 as a possible D gene (6 bases). V was clipped by 4 bases and J by 4 bases, with 17 bases between them. CDR1 SGHDT and CDR2 YYEEEE come from the germline V gene. The CDR3 is 15 amino acids. The CDR3 DNA follows: TGTGCCAGCAGCCGACCGGGGGCGGGTCCCACTGAAGCTTTCTTT. This codes for CASSRPGAGPTEAFF.

This clone is classed as medium-sized (0.01 to 0.1%). This sequence joins TRBV12-3 or TRBV12-4 and TRBJ2-7; 8 bases agree with TRBD1. V lost 1 base to trimming and J lost 6 bases; unmatched junction nucleotides: 5. The CDR3 consists of 14 residues. The CDR3: CASSLGMTGAEQYF. As DNA, the CDR3 is TGTGCCAGCAGTTTAGGAATGACAGGGGCCGAGCAGTACTTC.

The chain has TRBV4-1 and TRBJ2-5; TRBD2 might be the D (7 bases). CDR1 MGHRA and CDR2 YSYEKL come from the germline V gene. The CDR3 contains 15 residues. V was shortened by 3 bases and J by 5 bases, with 16 bases between the two germline ends. In DNA, the CDR3 is TGCGCCAGCAGCCACGGGCGGGGGCCGACGGAGACCCAGTACTTC. It translates to CASSHGRGPTETQYF.

By proportion, this clone is medium-sized. The gene calls are TRBV28 and TRBJ1-1; TRBD1 aligns across 10 bases. The CDR3 loop spans 14 amino acids. Trimming removed 8 bases from V and 2 bases from J; junction bases left unmatched: 5. Germline lookup yields CDR1 MDHEN and CDR2 SYDVKM. The DNA of the CDR3 is TGTGCCAGCCAGACAGGGGGCCTTAACACTGAAGCTTTCTTT. Translation: CASQTGGLNTEAFF.

The rearrangement uses TRBV11-2 and TRBJ1-4; no firm D call. The CDR3 is 16 amino acids. Germline CDR1 is SGHAT and CDR2 is FQNNGV. V lost 5 bases and J lost 1, with 14 bases in between. The CDR3 loop is CASSERFRITNEKLFF. In DNA form, the CDR3 reads TGTGCCAGCAGCGAGAGATTCAGAATAACTAATGAAAAACTGTTTTTT.

This clone turned up a few times. J is TRBJ2-2 and V is TRBV6-1, with 8 bases that match TRBD2. CDR3 length: 16 residues. V was pared by 7 bases and J by 0 bases, with 7 bases of the junction left unmatched. Germline CDR1 MNHNS, CDR2 SASEGT. CDR3 sequence (DNA): TGTGCCAGCACCCCCCTAGCGGGTCCGAACACCGGGGAGCTGTTTTTT. Protein: CASTPLAGPNTGELFF.

This clone was observed many times. The chain carries TRBV20-1 and TRBJ1-1; D remains ambiguous. With 6 bases removed from V and 3 bases from J, the gap between germline ends came to 17 bases. Germline loops: CDR1 DFQATT, CDR2 SNEGSKA (reference sequence). There are 14 residues in the CDR3. CDR3 residues: CSAHGRLWDTEAFF. The CDR3 nucleotides are TGCAGTGCCCACGGAAGACTTTGGGACACTGAAGCTTTCTTT.

With respect to this clone: One junction end disagrees with the germline gene, perhaps due to a read error. V is TRBV6-2 or TRBV6-3 and J is TRBJ2-7, with 7 bases aligning to TRBD1. The CDR3 runs 17 residues. Germline values: CDR1 MNHEY, CDR2 SVGEGT. The CDR3 DNA reads TGCGCCAGCCGGGTAGGGGGCCCTGTCCCACTTAAAGTCGAGCAGTACTTC. This encodes CASRVGGPVPLKVEQYF.

This clone occurred a few times. V and J are TRBV2 and TRBJ2-1; D is perhaps TRBD2 (6 bases). The CDR3 loop spans 13 amino acids. CDR1 and CDR2 (germline): SNHLY, FYNNEI. V was pared by 8 bases and J by 13 bases, with 21 bases between. CDR3 sequence reads: CASVEDSGTHQFF. In nucleotides, the CDR3 is TGTGCCAGCGTGGAGGATAGCGGTACCCATCAGTTCTTC.

V and J are TRBV6-1 and TRBJ2-2; D possibly corresponds to TRBD1 (6 bases). Trimming took off 6 bases at V and 7 bases at J, with 15 bases between the two ends. Germline CDR1 MNHNS, CDR2 SASEGT. The CDR3 length is 14 residues. The CDR3 reads CASRLAGAGGELFF. The CDR3 nucleotides read TGTGCCAGCAGGCTCGCAGGGGCAGGCGGGGAGCTGTTTTTT.

The V and J genes are TRBV30 and TRBJ1-6; maybe TRBD1 (5 bases). Germline CDR1 GTSNPN, CDR2 SVGIG (reference sequence). Trimming shortened V by 1 base and J by 10 bases, and 11 bases separated the two germline ends. The CDR3 runs to 13 residues. CDR3 region: CAWSAGGASPLHF. The CDR3 DNA is TGTGCCTGGAGTGCCGGCGGGGCCTCACCCCTCCACTTT.

This clone was found many times. This chain links TRBV15 with TRBJ2-7; 9 nucleotides agree with TRBD2. The CDR3 spans 18 residues. Germline values: CDR1 LNHNV, CDR2 YYDKDF (reference sequence). The V segment lost 1 base and the J segment 3 bases; nucleotides outside the gene matches: 13. Written as DNA, the CDR3 is TGTGCCACCAGCAGAGGTGACCCCCTCCGCGGGAGGGACTACGAGCAGTACTTC. It codes for CATSRGDPLRGRDYEQYF.

The chain has TRBV24-1 and TRBJ2-3; 12 bases fit TRBD2. V shed 0 bases and J 0 bases; nucleotides not matched to a gene: 9. The CDR3 contains 20 residues. The germline V gene has CDR1 KGHDR and CDR2 SFDVKD. CDR3 sequence reads: CATSDLALAGGPASTDTQYF. The CDR3 DNA reads TGTGCCACCAGTGATTTGGCACTAGCGGGAGGTCCGGCTAGCACAGATACGCAGTATTTT.

In this sample, this clone turned up many times. The chain employs TRBV4-1 and TRBJ2-1, with 7 bases identical to TRBD2. The CDR3 runs 16 residues. The trim removed 2 bases at V and 7 bases at J, leaving 11 bases unmatched. The V gene's germline CDR1 is MGHRA and CDR2 YSYEKL. The CDR3 nucleotides read TGCGCCAGCAGCCAATCCCGAGGGGAGGGCCAAAATGAGCAGTTCTTC. It codes for CASSQSRGEGQNEQFF.

This clone was found many times. This sequence joins TRBV20-1 and TRBJ2-7; the D call may be TRBD1 or TRBD2 (5 bases each). The germline V gene encodes CDR1 DFQATT and CDR2 SNEGSKA (reference sequence). V lost 6 bases, J lost 0 bases, and 15 bases lay in between. The CDR3 totals 14 residues. This CDR3 is CSALGPTNSYEQYF. DNA for the CDR3: TGCAGTGCCTTGGGACCGACGAACTCCTACGAGCAGTACTTC.

This clone came up many times. Other DNA sequences in this specimen translate into the identical CDR3. The chain employs TRBV30 and TRBJ2-4, with D perhaps TRBD2 (5 bases). Germline V lookup: CDR1 GTSNPN, CDR2 SVGIG (reference sequence). The length of the CDR3 is 14 residues. V was pared by 0 bases and J by 6 bases, with 12 bases between. This CDR3 reads CAWSVLGKLNIQYF. The CDR3 DNA reads TGTGCCTGGAGTGTACTCGGGAAATTAAACATTCAGTACTTC. Full variable domain (remainder filled in from reference TRBV30 and TRBJ2-4): SQTIHQWPATLVQPVGSPLSLECTVEGTSNPNLYWYRQAAGRGLQLLFYSVGIGQISSEVPQNLSASRPQDRQFILSSKKLLLSDSGFYLCAWSVLGKLNIQYFGAGTRLSVL.

This clone was detected many times. The genes are TRBV20-1 and TRBJ2-1; D not resolved. The CDR3 is 14 amino acids. The germline CDR1 and CDR2 sequences are DFQATT and SNEGSKA (reference sequence). V lost 3 bases and J 2 bases, leaving 11 bases between the germline ends. In nucleotides, the CDR3 is TGCAGTGCTAGTGATGGTTCTCCCTACAATGAGCAGTTCTTC. Amino acid sequence: CSASDGSPYNEQFF.

This clone was found a few times. The chain joins TRBV18 to TRBJ2-7; 10 bases fit TRBD2. V shed 3 bases, J shed 3 bases, and the junction held 2 bases outside the gene matches. The CDR3 sequence is 14 residues long. Germline lookup yields CDR1 KGHSH and CDR2 LQKENI. CDR3 protein: CASSPQRGGYEQYF. DNA for the CDR3: TGTGCCAGCTCACCTCAGCGGGGGGGCTACGAGCAGTACTTC.

There are many counts of this clone. The chain recombines TRBV5-1 with TRBJ2-5; D is unresolved. This CDR3 region has 13 residues. V was cut by 0 bases and J by 1 base, with 4 bases left in between. Germline loops: CDR1 SGHRS, CDR2 YFSETQ. CDR3 sequence: CASSLVGQETQYF. CDR3 nucleotide sequence: TGCGCCAGCAGCTTGGTTGGCCAAGAGACCCAGTACTTC.